This TCR beta chain was recovered during a study of shared clonotypes between healthy human individuals. This clone was found a few times. Its cognate antigen is unknown. The method was immunoSEQ multiplex PCR; TCRdb's version includes in-frame clones alone and lacks a portion of them. The sample includes about 470,000 clones, 70% to 80% of them seen just once. Study-wide results and caveats: A limitation of the genetic and exposure-history diversity represented arose from few donors. Clonotype sharing across donors was expected to vary with sequencing depth.

The CDR3 sequence is 15 residues long. V lost 4 bases to trimming and J lost 0 bases, with 9 bases between them. Per germline, CDR1 KGHSH and CDR2 LQKENI. Unsorted samples used about 90 million PBMCs for genomic DNA. This chain uses TRBV18 with TRBJ1-4; D is undetermined. The sample taken for sequencing was PBMCs. The receptor was derived from a woman between 40 and 55 years old in good health. Some clones in this sample may be carry-over from other donors' samples. This CDR3 is CASSRTLATNEKLFF. In DNA form, the CDR3 reads TGTGCCAGCTCACGCACCCTAGCAACTAATGAAAAACTGTTTTTT.